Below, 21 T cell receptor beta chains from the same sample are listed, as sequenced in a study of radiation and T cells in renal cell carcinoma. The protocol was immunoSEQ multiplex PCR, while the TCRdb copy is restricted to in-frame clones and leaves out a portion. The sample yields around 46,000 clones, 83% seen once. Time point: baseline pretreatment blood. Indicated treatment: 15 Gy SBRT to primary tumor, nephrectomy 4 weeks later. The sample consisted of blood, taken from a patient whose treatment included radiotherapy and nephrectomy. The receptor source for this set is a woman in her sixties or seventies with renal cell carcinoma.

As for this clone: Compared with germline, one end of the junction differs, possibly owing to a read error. CDR3: CASSESGGREGEAFF. DNA of the CDR3: TGTGCCAGCAGTGAAAGTGGGGGACGGGAAGGTGAAGCTTTCTTT. The chain has TRBV10-2 and TRBJ1-1; D possibly corresponds to TRBD1 (5 bases). The CDR3 is 15 amino acids. Germline CDR1 is WSHSY and CDR2 is SAAADI.

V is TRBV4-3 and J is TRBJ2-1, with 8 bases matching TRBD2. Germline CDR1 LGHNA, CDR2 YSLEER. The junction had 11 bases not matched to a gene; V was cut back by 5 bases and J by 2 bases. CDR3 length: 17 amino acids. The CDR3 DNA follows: TGCGCCAGCAGCAGGGGCGTCTCGGGACTAGCCTACAATGAGCAGTTCTTC. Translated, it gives CASSRGVSGLAYNEQFF.

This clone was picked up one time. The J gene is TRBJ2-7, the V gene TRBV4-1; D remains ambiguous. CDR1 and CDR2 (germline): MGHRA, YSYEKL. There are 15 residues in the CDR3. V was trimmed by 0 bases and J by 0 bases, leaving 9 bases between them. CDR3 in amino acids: CASSQDPGYSYEQYF. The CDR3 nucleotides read TGCGCCAGCAGCCAAGATCCCGGTTACTCCTACGAGCAGTACTTC.

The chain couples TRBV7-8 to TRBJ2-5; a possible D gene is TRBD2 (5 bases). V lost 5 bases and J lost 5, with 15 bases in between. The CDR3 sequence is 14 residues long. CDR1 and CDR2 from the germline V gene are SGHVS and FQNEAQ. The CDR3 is CASSARLRRETQYF. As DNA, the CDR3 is TGTGCCAGCAGCGCCCGGCTACGGAGGGAGACCCAGTACTTC.

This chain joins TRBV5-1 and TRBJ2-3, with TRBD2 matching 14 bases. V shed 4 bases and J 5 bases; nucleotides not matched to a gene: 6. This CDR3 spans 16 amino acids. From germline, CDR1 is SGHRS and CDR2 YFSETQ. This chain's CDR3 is CASSQTSGRAEDTQYF. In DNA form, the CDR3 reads TGCGCCAGCAGCCAGACTAGCGGGAGGGCCGAAGATACGCAGTATTTT.

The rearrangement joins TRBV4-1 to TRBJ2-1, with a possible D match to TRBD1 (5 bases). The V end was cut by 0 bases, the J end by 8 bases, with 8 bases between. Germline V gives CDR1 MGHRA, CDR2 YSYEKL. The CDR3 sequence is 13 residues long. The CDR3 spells CASSQDRVDEQFF. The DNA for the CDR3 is TGCGCCAGCAGCCAAGACAGGGTCGATGAGCAGTTCTTC.

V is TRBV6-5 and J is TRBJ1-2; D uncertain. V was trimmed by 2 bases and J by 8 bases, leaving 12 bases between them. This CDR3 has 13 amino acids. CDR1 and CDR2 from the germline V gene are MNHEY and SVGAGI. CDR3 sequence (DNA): TGTGCCAGCAGTTACAGAACGGCCGGAGGCTACACCTTC. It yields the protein CASSYRTAGGYTF.

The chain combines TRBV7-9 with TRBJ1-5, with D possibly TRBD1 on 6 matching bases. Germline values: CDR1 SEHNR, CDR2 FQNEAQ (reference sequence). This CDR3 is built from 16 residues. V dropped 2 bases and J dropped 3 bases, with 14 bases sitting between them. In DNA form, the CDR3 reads TGTGCCAGCAGCTTACGTTCGGGGGCTGACAATCAGCCCCAGCATTTT. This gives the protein CASSLRSGADNQPQHF.

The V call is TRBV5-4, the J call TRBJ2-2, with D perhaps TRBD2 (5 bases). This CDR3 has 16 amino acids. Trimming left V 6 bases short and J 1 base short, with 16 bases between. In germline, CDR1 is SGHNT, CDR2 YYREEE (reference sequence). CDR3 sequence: CASTRGSVVNTGELFF. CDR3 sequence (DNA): TGTGCCAGCACCCGGGGATCGGTGGTGAACACCGGGGAGCTGTTTTTT.

The CDR3 sequence: CASSWGGRLTEAFF. In DNA form, the CDR3 reads TGCGCCAGCAGCTGGGGCGGGCGTCTCACTGAAGCTTTCTTT. J is TRBJ1-1 and V is TRBV5-1, with a possible D match to TRBD1 (5 bases). In germline, CDR1 is SGHRS, CDR2 YFSETQ. V lost 3 bases and J lost 4, with 13 bases in between. CDR3 length: 14 amino acids.

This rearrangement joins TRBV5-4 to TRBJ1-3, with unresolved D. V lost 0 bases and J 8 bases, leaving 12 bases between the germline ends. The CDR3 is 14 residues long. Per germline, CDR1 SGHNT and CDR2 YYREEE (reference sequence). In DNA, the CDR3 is TGTGCCAGCAGCTTGGCCACAAGGGTGGACACCATATATTTT. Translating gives CASSLATRVDTIYF.

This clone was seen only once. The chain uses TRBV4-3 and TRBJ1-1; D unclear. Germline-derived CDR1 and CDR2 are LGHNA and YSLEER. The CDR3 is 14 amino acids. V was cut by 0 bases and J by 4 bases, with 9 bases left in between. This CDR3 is CASSQDRSRTEAFF. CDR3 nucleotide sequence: TGCGCCAGCAGCCAAGATCGGTCGCGCACTGAAGCTTTCTTT.

The CDR3 spells CASSELGQGFGTYNEQFF. The CDR3 bases are TGTGCCAGCAGTGAGCTGGGTCAGGGCTTCGGGACCTACAATGAGCAGTTCTTC. The chain employs TRBV6-1 and TRBJ2-1, with D possibly called TRBD1 or TRBD2 (5 bases each). V lost 3 bases and J 2 bases, leaving 20 bases between the germline ends. CDR1 MNHNS and CDR2 SASEGT come from the germline V gene. The CDR3 length is 18 residues.

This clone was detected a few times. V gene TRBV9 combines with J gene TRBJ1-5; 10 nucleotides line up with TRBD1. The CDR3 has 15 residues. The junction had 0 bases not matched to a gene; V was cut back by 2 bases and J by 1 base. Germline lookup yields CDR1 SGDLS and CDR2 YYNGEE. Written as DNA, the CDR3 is TGTGCCAGCAGCGTGGGACAGGGGAGCAATCAGCCCCAGCATTTT. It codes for CASSVGQGSNQPQHF.

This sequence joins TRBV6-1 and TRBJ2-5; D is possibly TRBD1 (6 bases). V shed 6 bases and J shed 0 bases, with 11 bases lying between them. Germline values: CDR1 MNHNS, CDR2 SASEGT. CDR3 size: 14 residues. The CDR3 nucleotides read TGTGCCAGCAGGACCGGGACATACCAAGAGACCCAGTACTTC. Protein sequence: CASRTGTYQETQYF.

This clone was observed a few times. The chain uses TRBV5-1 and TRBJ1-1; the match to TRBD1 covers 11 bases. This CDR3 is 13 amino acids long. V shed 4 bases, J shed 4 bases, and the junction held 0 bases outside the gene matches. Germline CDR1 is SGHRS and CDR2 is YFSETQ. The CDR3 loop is CASSGQGATEAFF. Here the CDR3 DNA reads TGCGCCAGCAGCGGACAGGGGGCCACTGAAGCTTTCTTT. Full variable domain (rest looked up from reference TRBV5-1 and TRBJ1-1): KAGVTQTPRYLIKTRGQQVTLSCSPISGHRSVSWYQQTPGQGLQFLFEYFSETQRNKGNFPGRFSGRQFSNSRSEMNVSTLELGDSALYLCASSGQGATEAFFGQGTRLTVV.

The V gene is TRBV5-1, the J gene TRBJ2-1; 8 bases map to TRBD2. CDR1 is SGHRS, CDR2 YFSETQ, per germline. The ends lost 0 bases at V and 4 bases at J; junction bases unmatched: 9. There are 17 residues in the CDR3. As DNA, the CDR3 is TGCGCCAGCAGCTTGGAGACAACCAGCGGGGGTTACAATGAGCAGTTCTTC. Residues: CASSLETTSGGYNEQFF. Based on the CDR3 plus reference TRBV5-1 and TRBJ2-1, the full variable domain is KAGVTQTPRYLIKTRGQQVTLSCSPISGHRSVSWYQQTPGQGLQFLFEYFSETQRNKGNFPGRFSGRQFSNSRSEMNVSTLELGDSALYLCASSLETTSGGYNEQFFGPGTRLTVL.

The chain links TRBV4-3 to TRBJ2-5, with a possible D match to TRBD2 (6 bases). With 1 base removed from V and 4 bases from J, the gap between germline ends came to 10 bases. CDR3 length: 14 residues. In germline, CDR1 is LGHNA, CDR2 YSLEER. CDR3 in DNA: TGCGCCAGCAGCCAAGCGGGAGCTCCAGAGACCCAGTACTTC. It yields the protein CASSQAGAPETQYF.

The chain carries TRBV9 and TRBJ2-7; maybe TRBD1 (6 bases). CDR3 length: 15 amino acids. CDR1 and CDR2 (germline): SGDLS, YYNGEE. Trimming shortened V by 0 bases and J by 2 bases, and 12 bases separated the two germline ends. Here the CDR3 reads CASSVGAGATYEQYF. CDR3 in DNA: TGTGCCAGCAGCGTAGGTGCAGGGGCCACCTACGAGCAGTACTTC.

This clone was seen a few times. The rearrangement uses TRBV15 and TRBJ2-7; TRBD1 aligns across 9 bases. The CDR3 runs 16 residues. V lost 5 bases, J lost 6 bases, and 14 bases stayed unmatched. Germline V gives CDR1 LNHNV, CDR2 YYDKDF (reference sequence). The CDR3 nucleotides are TGTGCCACCAGCGCCCCTGCACAGGGGGCCAGACCCGAGCAGTACTTC. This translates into CATSAPAQGARPEQYF.

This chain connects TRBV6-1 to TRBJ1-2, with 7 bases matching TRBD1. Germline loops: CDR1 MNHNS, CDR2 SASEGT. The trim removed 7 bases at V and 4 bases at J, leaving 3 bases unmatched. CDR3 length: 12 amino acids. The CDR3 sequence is CASTRDSYGYTF. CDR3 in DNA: TGTGCCAGCACCCGGGACAGCTATGGCTACACCTTC.